This TCR beta chain was identified in a study of tumor T cells in aggressive B-cell lymphoma. Per germline, CDR1 MNHNS and CDR2 SASEGT. CDR3 length: 14 residues. V was clipped by 5 bases and J by 5 bases; unmatched bases: 6. Data came from immunoSEQ multiplex PCR; TCRdb stores just in-frame clones and leaves some out. The sample gives about 3,100 clones, 82% of which show up once; about a sixth is in the top ten. The sequenced sample consisted of tumor tissue. The sequence came from an adult with diffuse large B cell lymphoma. This chain connects TRBV6-1 to TRBJ1-1; 9 bases map to TRBD1. CDR3 sequence: CASSLQGAKTEAFF. CDR3 DNA sequence: TGTGCCAGCAGTTTACAGGGGGCGAAGACTGAAGCTTTCTTT.